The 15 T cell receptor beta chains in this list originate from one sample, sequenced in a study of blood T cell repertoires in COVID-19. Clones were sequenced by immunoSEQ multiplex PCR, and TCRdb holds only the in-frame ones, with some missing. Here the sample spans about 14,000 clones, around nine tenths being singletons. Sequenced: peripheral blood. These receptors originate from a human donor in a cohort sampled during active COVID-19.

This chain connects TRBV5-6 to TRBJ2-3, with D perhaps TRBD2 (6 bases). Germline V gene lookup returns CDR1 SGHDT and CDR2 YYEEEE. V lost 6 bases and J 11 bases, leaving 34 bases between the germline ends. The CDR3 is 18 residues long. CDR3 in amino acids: CASTQLMYLVDGLGGQYF. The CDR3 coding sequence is TGTGCCAGCACCCAGCTTATGTATTTAGTGGACGGCCTGGGAGGGCAGTATTTT.

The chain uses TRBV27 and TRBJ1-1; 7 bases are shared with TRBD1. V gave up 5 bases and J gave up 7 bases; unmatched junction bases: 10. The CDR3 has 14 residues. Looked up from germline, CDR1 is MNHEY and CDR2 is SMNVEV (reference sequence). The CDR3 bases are TGTGCCAGCAGTCGAACAGGGGTCCTCCTTGAAGCTTTCTTT. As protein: CASSRTGVLLEAFF.

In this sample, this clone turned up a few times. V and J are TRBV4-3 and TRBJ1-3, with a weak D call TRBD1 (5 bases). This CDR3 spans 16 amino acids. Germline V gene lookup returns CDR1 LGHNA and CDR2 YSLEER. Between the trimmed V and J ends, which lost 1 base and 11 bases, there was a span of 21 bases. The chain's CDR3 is CASSQVPGEAFTPIYF. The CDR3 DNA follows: TGCGCCAGCAGCCAAGTACCGGGGGAGGCATTTACCCCCATATATTTT.

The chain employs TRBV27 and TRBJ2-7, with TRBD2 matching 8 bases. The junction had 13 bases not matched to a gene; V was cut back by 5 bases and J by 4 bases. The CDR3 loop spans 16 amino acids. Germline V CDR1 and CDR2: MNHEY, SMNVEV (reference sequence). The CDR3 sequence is CASSILKAGGGYEQYF. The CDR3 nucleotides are TGTGCCAGCAGTATCTTGAAGGCGGGAGGTGGGTACGAGCAGTACTTC.

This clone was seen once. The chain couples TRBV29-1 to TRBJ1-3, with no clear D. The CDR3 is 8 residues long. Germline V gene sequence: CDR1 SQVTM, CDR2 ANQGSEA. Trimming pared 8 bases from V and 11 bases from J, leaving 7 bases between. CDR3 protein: CSPRPIYF. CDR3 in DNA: TGCAGCCCCCGTCCCATATATTTT.

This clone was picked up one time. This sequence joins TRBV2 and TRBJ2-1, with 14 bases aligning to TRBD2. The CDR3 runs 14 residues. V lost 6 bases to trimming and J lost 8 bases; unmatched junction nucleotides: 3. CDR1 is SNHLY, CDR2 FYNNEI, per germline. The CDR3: CASRGTSGSDEQFF. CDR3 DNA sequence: TGTGCCAGCAGAGGGACTAGCGGGAGCGATGAGCAGTTCTTC.

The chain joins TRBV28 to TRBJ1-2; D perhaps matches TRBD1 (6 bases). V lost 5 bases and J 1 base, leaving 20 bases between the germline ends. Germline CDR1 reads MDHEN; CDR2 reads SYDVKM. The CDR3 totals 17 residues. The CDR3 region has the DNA TGTGCCAGCAGTCCGACAGGTTTGCCTCCCCTTAACTATGGCTACACCTTC. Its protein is CASSPTGLPPLNYGYTF.

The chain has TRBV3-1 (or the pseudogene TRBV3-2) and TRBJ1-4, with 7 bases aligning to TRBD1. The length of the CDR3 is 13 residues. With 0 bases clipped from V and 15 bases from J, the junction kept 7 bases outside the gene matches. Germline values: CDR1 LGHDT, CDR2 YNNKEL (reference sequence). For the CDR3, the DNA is TGTGCCAGCAGCCAAGACCGGACAGGCTTTATGTTTTTT. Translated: CASSQDRTGFMFF.

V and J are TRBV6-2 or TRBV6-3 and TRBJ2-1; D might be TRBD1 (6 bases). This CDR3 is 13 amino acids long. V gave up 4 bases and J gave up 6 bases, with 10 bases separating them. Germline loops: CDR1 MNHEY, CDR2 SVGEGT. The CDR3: CASSLDSFNEQFF. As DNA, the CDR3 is TGTGCCAGCAGTTTGGACAGCTTCAATGAGCAGTTCTTC.

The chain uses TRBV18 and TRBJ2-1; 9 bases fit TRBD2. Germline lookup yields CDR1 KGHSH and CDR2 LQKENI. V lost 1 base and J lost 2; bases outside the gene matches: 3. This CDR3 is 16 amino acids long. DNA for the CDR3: TGTGCCAGCTCACCACTAGCGGGGGTCCCCTACAATGAGCAGTTCTTC. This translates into CASSPLAGVPYNEQFF.

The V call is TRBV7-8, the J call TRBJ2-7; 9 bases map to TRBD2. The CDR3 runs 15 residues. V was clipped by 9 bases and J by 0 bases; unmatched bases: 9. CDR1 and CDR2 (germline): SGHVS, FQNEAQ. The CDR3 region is CASMKAGGDSYEQYF. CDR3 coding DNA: TGTGCCAGTATGAAGGCGGGAGGGGACTCCTACGAGCAGTACTTC.

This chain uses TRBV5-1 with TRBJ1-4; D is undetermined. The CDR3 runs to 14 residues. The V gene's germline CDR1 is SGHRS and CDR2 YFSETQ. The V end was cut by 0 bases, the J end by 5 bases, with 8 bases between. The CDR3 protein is CASSLDSTNEKLFF. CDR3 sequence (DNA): TGCGCCAGCAGCTTGGACAGTACAAATGAAAAACTGTTTTTT.

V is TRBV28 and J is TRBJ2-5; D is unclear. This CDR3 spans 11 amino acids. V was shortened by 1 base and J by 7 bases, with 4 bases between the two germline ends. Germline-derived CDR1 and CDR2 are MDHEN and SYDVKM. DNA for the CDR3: TGTGCCAGCAGTTTATCGCGGACCCAGTACTTC. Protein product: CASSLSRTQYF.

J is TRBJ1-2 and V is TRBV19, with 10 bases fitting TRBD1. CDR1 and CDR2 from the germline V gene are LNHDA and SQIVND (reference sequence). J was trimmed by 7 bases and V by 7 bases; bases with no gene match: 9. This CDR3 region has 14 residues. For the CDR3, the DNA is TGTGCCAGTATTCCCTTGACAGGGGGCAGTGGCTACACCTTC. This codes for CASIPLTGGSGYTF.

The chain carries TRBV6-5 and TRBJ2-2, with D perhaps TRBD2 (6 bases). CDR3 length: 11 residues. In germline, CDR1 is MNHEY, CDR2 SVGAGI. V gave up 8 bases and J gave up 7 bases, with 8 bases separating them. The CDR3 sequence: CASSGGGELFF. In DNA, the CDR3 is TGTGCCAGCTCCGGGGGCGGGGAGCTGTTTTTT.